Presented here are 4 T cell receptor beta chains from one specimen sequenced in a study of T cell responses to AZD1222 COVID-19 vaccine. Sequencing used immunoSEQ multiplex PCR; TCRdb keeps in-frame clones, though not all of them. The sample shows over 150,000 clones, roughly 92% of them seen only once. The sequenced sample was peripheral blood, obtained on day 0 of AZD1222 vaccination. Every receptor here comes from an adult in good health.

This sequence joins TRBV9 and TRBJ1-1, with TRBD1 identical over 8 bases. Germline V gene sequence: CDR1 SGDLS, CDR2 YYNGEE. This CDR3 contains 15 residues. V was clipped by 3 bases and J by 2 bases; unmatched bases: 6. CDR3 loop: CASSALTGANTEAFF. CDR3 nucleotides: TGTGCCAGCAGCGCCTTGACAGGGGCTAACACTGAAGCTTTCTTT.

This rearrangement joins TRBV7-9 to TRBJ1-1; no firm D call. Germline values: CDR1 SEHNR, CDR2 FQNEAQ (reference sequence). CDR3 length: 14 amino acids. The V gene lost 6 bases and the J gene lost 9 bases, with 20 bases spanning the gap. CDR3 in amino acids: CASSREHTGSKAFF. DNA of the CDR3: TGTGCCAGCAGTCGCGAGCATACTGGATCAAAAGCTTTCTTT.

A few counts support this clone. The chain has TRBV7-6 and TRBJ1-1; perhaps TRBD1 as D (6 bases). V was trimmed by 2 bases and J by 4 bases, leaving 14 bases between them. The length of the CDR3 is 15 residues. Germline V gene data show CDR1 as SGHVS and CDR2 as FNYEAQ. The CDR3 sequence: CASSLYVGAGTEAFF. CDR3 coding DNA: TGTGCCAGCAGCTTATATGTGGGGGCCGGCACTGAAGCTTTCTTT.

The chain employs TRBV6-5 and TRBJ1-5, with 10 bases matching TRBD1. Germline assignment: CDR1 MNHEY and CDR2 SVGAGI. The CDR3 covers 16 residues. With 4 bases clipped from V and 7 bases from J, the junction kept 10 bases outside the gene matches. The CDR3 nucleotides read TGTGCCAGCAGTTCGGGACAGGGGAGAAAGGGACAGCCCCAGCATTTT. This translates into CASSSGQGRKGQPQHF.